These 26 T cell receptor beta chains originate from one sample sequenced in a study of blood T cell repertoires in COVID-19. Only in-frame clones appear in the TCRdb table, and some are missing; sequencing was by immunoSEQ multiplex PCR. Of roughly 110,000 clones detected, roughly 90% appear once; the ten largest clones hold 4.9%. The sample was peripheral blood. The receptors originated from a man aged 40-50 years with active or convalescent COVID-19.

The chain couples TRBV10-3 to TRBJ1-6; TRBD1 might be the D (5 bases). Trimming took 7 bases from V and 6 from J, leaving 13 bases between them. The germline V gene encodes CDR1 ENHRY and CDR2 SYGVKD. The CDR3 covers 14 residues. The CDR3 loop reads CAIKDDRVNSPLHF. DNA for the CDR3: TGTGCCATCAAGGACGACAGAGTTAATTCACCCCTCCACTTT.

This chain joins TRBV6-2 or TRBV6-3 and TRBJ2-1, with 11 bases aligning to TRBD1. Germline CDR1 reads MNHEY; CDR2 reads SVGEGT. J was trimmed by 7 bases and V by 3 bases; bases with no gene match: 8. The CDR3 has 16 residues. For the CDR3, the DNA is TGTGCCAGCAGTTATACGTGGACAGGGGGCTTAAATGAGCAGTTCTTC. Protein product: CASSYTWTGGLNEQFF.

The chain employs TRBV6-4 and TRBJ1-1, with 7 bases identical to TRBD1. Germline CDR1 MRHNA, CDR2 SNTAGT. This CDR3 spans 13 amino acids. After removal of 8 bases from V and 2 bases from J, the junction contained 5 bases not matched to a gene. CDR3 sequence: CASRDSLNTEAFF. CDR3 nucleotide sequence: TGTGCCAGCCGGGACAGTCTAAACACTGAAGCTTTCTTT.

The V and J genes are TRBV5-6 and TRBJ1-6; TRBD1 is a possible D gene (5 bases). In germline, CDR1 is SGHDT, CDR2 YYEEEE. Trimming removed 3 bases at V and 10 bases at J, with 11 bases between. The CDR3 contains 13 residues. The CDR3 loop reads CASSWGRESPLHF. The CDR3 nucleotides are TGTGCCAGCAGCTGGGGGAGGGAATCACCCCTCCACTTT.

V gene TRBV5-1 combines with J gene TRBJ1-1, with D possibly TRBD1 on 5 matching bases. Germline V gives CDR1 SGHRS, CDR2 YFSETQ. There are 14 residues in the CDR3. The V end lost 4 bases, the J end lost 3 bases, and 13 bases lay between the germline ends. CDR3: CASSQQGAHTEAFF. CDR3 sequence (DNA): TGCGCCAGCAGCCAACAAGGGGCCCACACTGAAGCTTTCTTT. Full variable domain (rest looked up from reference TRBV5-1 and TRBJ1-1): KAGVTQTPRYLIKTRGQQVTLSCSPISGHRSVSWYQQTPGQGLQFLFEYFSETQRNKGNFPGRFSGRQFSNSRSEMNVSTLELGDSALYLCASSQQGAHTEAFFGQGTRLTVV.

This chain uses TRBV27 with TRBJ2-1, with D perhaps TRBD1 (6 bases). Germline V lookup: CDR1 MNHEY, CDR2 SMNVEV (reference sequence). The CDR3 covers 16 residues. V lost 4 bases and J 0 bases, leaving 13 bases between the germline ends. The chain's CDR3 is CASSSDSPSSYNEQFF. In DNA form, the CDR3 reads TGTGCCAGCAGTTCGGACAGCCCGAGCTCCTACAATGAGCAGTTCTTC.

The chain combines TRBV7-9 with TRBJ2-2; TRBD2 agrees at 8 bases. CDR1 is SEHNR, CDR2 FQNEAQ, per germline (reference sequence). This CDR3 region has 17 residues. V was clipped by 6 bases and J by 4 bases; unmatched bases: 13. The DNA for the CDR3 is TGTGCCAGCAGGCCGCTAGCGGGTGGCGACGGCACCGGGGAGCTGTTTTTT. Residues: CASRPLAGGDGTGELFF.

CDR3 in DNA: TGCGCCAGCCGGACTAGCGGGGAGGGCACAGATACGCAGTATTTT. Protein sequence: CASRTSGEGTDTQYF. This chain links TRBV5-1 with TRBJ2-3; 12 positions match TRBD2. With 7 bases clipped from V and 1 base from J, the junction kept 4 bases outside the gene matches. The CDR3 loop spans 15 amino acids. The germline V gene has CDR1 SGHRS and CDR2 YFSETQ.

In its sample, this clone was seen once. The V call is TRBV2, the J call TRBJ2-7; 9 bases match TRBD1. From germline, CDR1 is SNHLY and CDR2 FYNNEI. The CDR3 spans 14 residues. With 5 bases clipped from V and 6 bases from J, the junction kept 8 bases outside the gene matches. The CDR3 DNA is TGTGCCAGCAGTCCACAGGGGGCCCTGGGCGAGCAGTACTTC. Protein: CASSPQGALGEQYF. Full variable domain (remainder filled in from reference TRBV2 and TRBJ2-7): EPEVTQTPSHQVTQMGQEVILRCVPISNHLYFYWYRQILGQKVEFLVSFYNNEISEKSEIFDDQFSVERPDGSNFTLKIRSTKLEDSAMYFCASSPQGALGEQYFGPGTRLTVT.

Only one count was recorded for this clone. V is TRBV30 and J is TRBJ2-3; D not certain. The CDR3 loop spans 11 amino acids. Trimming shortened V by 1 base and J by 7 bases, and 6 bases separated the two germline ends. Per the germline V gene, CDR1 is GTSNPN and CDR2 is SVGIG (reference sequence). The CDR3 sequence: CAWSGENTQYF. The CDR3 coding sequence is TGTGCCTGGAGTGGCGAGAATACGCAGTATTTT.

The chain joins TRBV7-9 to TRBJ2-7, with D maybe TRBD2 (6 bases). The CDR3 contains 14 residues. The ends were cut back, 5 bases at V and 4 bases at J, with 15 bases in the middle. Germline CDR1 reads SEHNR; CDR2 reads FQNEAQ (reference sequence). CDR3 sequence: CASSGTEGQYEQYF. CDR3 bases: TGTGCCAGCAGCGGGACGGAGGGGCAGTACGAGCAGTACTTC. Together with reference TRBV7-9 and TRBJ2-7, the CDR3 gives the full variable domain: DTGVSQNPRHKITKRGQNVTFRCDPISEHNRLYWYRQTLGQGPEFLTYFQNEAQLEKSRLLSDRFSAERPKGSFSTLEIQRTEQGDSAMYLCASSGTEGQYEQYFGPGTRLTVT.

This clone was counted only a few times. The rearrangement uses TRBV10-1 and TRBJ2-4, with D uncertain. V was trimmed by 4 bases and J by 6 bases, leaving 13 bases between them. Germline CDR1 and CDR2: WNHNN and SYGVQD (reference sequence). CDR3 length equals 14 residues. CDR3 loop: CASSAQLMVNIQYF. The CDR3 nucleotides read TGCGCCAGCAGTGCACAGTTGATGGTAAACATTCAGTACTTC.

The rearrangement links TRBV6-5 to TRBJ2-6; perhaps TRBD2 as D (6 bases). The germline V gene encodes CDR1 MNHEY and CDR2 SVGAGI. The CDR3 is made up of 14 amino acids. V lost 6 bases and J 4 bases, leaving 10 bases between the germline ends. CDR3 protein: CASSPRGGANVLTF. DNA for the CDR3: TGTGCCAGCAGCCCCCGGGGGGGGGCCAACGTCCTGACTTTC.

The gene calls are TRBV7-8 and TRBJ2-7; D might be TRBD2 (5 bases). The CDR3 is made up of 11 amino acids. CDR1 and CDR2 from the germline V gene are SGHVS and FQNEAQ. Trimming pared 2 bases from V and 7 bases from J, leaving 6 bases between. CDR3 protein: CASSLTGEQYF. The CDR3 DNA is TGTGCCAGCAGCTTAACGGGAGAGCAGTACTTC. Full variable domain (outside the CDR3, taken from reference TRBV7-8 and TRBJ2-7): GAGVSQSPRYKVAKRGQDVALRCDPISGHVSLFWYQQALGQGPEFLTYFQNEAQLDKSGLPSDRFFAERPEGSVSTLKIQRTQQEDSAVYLCASSLTGEQYFGPGTRLTVT.

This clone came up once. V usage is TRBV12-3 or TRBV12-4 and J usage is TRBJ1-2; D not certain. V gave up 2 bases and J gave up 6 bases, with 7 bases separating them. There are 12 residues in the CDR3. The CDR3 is CASSLYGDGYTF. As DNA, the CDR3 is TGTGCCAGCAGTTTATACGGGGATGGCTACACCTTC.

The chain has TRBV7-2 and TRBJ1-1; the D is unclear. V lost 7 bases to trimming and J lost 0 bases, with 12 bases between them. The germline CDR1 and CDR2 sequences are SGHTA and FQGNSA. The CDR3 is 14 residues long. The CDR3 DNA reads TGTGCCAGCATCTCCGGGTCATTGAACACTGAAGCTTTCTTT. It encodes CASISGSLNTEAFF. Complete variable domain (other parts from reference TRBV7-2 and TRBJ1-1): GAGVSQSPSNKVTEKGKDVELRCDPISGHTALYWYRQSLGQGLEFLIYFQGNSAPDKSGLPSDRFSAERTGGSVSTLTIQRTQQEDSAVYLCASISGSLNTEAFFGQGTRLTVV.

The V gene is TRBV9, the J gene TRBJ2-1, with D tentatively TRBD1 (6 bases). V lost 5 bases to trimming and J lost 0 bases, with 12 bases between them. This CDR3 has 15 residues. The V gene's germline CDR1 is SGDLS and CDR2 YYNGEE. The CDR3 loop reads CASSWGRSSYNEQFF. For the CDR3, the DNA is TGTGCCAGCAGTTGGGGGCGGAGCTCCTACAATGAGCAGTTCTTC.

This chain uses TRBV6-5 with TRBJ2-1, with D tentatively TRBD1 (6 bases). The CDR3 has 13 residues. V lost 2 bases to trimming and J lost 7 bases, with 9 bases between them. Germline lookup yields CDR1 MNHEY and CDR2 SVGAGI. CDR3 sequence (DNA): TGTGCCAGCAGTTACGAGGGGGTAAATGAGCAGTTCTTC. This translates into CASSYEGVNEQFF.

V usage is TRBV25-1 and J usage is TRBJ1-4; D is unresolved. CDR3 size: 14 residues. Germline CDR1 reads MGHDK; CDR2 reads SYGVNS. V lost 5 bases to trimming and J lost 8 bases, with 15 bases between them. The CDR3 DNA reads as TGTGCCAGCAGTCTGCCGGGGATGGGGGAAAAACTGTTTTTT. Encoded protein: CASSLPGMGEKLFF.

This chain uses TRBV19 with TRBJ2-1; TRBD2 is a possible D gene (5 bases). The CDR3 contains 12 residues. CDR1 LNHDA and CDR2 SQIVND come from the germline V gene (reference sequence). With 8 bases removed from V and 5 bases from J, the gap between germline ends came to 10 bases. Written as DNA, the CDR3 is TGTGCCAGTCGGACTTTAAACAATGAGCAGTTCTTC. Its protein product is CASRTLNNEQFF.

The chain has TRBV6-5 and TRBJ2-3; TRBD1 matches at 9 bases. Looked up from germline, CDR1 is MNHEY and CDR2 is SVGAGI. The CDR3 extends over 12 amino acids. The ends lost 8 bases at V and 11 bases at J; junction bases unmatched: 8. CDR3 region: CASGRTGAQQYF. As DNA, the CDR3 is TGTGCCAGCGGAAGGACAGGGGCCCAGCAGTATTTT.

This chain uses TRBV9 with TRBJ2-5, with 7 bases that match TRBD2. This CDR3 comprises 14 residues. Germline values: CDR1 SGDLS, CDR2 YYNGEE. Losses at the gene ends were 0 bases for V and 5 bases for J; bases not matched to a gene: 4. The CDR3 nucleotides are TGTGCCAGCAGCGTAGGGATGGGGGGGGAGACCCAGTACTTC. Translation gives CASSVGMGGETQYF.

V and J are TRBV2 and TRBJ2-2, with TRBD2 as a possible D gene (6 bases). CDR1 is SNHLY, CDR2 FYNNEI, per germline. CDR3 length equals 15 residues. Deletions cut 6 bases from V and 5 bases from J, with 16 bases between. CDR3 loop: CASRVASAGTGELFF. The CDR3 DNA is TGTGCCAGCAGGGTAGCTAGCGCGGGTACCGGGGAGCTGTTTTTT.

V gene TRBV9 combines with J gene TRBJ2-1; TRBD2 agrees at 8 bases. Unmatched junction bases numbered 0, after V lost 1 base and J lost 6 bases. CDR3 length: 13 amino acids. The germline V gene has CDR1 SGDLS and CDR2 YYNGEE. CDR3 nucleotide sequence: TGTGCCAGCAGCGTAACTAGCGGCAATGAGCAGTTCTTC. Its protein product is CASSVTSGNEQFF.

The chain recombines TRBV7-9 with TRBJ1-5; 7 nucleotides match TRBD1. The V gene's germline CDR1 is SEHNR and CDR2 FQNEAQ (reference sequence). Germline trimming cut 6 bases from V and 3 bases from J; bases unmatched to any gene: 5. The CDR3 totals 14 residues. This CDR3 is CASREEGANQPQHF. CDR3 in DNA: TGTGCCAGCAGGGAAGAGGGGGCCAATCAGCCCCAGCATTTT.

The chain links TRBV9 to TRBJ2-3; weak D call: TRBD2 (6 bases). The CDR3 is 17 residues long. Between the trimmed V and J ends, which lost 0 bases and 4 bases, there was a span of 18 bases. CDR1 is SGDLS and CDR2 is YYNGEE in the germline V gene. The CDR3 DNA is TGTGCCAGCAGCGTAGCTACCGGTGGGGGGAGGCCAGATACGCAGTATTTT. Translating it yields CASSVATGGGRPDTQYF. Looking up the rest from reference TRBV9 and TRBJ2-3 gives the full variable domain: DSGVTQTPKHLITATGQRVTLRCSPRSGDLSVYWYQQSLDQGLQFLIQYYNGEERAKGNILERFSAQQFPDLHSELNLSSLELGDSALYFCASSVATGGGRPDTQYFGPGTRLTVL.